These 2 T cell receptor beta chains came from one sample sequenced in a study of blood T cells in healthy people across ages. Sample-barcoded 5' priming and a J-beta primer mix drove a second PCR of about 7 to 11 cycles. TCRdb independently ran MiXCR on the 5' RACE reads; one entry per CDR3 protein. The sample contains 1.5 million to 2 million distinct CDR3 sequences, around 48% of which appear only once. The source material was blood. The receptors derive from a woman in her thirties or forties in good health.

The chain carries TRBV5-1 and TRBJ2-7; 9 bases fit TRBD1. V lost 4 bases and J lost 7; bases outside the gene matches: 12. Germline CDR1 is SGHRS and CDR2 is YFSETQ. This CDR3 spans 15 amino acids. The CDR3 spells CASSVPGTGTREQYF. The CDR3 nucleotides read TGCGCCAGCAGCGTACCCGGGACAGGGACGAGAGAGCAGTACTTC.

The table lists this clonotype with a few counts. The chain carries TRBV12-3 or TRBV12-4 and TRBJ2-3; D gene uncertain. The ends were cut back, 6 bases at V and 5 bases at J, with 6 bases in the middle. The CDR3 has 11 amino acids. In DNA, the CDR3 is TGTGCCAGCAGGGGGTTAGATACGCAGTATTTT. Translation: CASRGLDTQYF.